This entry describes one T cell receptor beta chain. Its antigen remains unknown. The data stem from a study of T cell responses to AZD1222 COVID-19 vaccine. TCRdb's copy holds only in-frame clones and misses some; the assay was immunoSEQ multiplex PCR. The sample lists some 130,000 clones; under 90% were seen once. This CDR3 region has 12 residues. V was shortened by 8 bases and J by 4 bases, with 11 bases between the two germline ends. Study conclusions and caveats: The number of AZD1222 recipients seropositive at baseline was only five or six.

The gene calls are TRBV12-3 or TRBV12-4 and TRBJ1-2; D not resolved. The TCR comes from an adult in good health. The sequencing used peripheral blood, collected on day 0 of AZD1222 vaccination. The CDR3 sequence is CASGELFYGYTF. The CDR3 coding sequence is TGTGCCAGCGGGGAACTATTCTATGGCTACACCTTC.